The source of this T cell receptor (beta chain) is a study of CD8+CD57+ T cells in acquired aplastic anemia (dated by TCRdb to the late 2010s). At the level of the whole study: A mean of approximately 2.9 ug of DNA, ranging from roughly 0.19 to 27.4 ug, was extracted from sorted CD4+ and CD8+ cells. An average of approximately 10 million reads for CD4+ cells and roughly 11 million reads for CD8+ cells was obtained from healthy donor samples. Findings and caveats that apply to the study as a whole: CD8+ Simpson's diversity did not differ significantly between patients and healthy controls (P=0.060). Although under 35 CD8+ CDR3 sequences were shared by patients and controls, these sequences appeared highly expressed in patients and within the immunodominant clones of patients.

This clonotype turned up a few times. Its antigen is currently not known. Base qualities are missing; no much larger clone stands one base away. Genomic DNA was used as template for profiling of TCR beta VDJ combinations and CDR3 sequences. TCR repertoire sequencing was run on an Illumina HiSeq 2000. Under the source paper's analysis protocol: TRBV/TRBJ rearrangement plots, CDR3 size and DJ length profiles, and Simpson's diversity index were used to assess repertoires. The most abundant DNA sequence in the deep sequencing data was taken as the immunodominant clone. CDR3 amino acid sequences were checked for sharing between subjects and were compared against published repertoires and the VDJdb database. TCRdb cleaned the public reads at Q25 with fastp, built clones with MiXCR and kept in-frame beta chains. Entries that share a CDR3 protein sequence are merged under the most common genes and DNA. These V and J calls originate from TCRdb's pipeline instead of the authors' own analysis. The sample yields some 180,000 distinct CDR3 sequences; 45% to 50% were counted once. Approximately 2.9% of the sample is held by the ten biggest clonotypes.

The CDR3 runs 15 amino acids, cysteine and phenylalanine included. This entry keeps only the CDR3 DNA: 45 bases, framed from base 1. Trimming costs V 5 bases and J 0 bases, and their ends lie 14 bases apart. The germline V gene specifies SNHLY as CDR1 and FYNNEI as CDR2. The study deep-sequenced TCR repertoires of sorted CD4+ and CD8+ blood T cells from severe aplastic anemia patients and healthy subjects. Ficoll-Paque density gradient centrifugation was used to isolate peripheral blood mononuclear cells. Before DNA extraction, CD4+ and CD8+ T cells were sorted by FACS or by magnetic beads. The receptor was derived from a human donor in good health. Rearrangement joined TRBV2 to TRBJ2-7; perhaps TRBD2 is the D gene, with 7 bases matching. The source material was sorted CD4+, CD8+, or CD8+CD57+ T cells (not recorded which) from PBMCs. Here the CDR3 is given as CASSPPGGRSYEQYF. The nucleotide sequence is TGTGCCAGCAGTCCGCCCGGGGGGCGCTCCTACGAGCAGTACTTC.